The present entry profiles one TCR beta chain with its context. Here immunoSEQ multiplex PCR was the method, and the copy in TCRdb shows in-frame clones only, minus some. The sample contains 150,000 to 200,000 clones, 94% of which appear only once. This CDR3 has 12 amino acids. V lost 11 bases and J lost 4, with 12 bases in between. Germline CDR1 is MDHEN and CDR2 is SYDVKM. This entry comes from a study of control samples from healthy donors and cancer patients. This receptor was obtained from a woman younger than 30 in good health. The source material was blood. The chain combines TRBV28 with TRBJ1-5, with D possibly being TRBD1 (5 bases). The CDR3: CASGAANQPQHF. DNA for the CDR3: TGTGCCTCCGGGGCAGCTAATCAGCCCCAGCATTTT. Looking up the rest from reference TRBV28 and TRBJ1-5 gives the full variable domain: DVKVTQSSRYLVKRTGEKVFLECVQDMDHENMFWYRQDPGLGLRLIYFSYDVKMKEKGDIPEGYSVSREKKERFSLILESASTNQTSMYLCASGAANQPQHFGDGTRLSIL.